This T cell receptor beta chain derives from a study of blood T cell repertoires in COVID-19. Study in general: Collection of acute and convalescent COVID-19 samples took place in the United States, Italy and Spain. In each case, the material was cDNA or gDNA derived from T cells, B-cell-depleted T cells, or PBMCs.

Remarks on this clone: One end of the junction does not line up with germline, which may come from a read error.

In the original analysis: It was from reference gene primer amplification that nucleated cell counts were estimated. Generated by immunoSEQ multiplex PCR, the TCRdb table keeps only in-frame clones and is missing some. From that table come the V and J calls and clone size; the DNA was used to work out D and trimming. This table has about 190,000 clones, 75% to 90% appearing once. The CDR3 covers 14 residues. Germline assignment: CDR1 SSHAT and CDR2 FNYEAQ (reference sequence). This chain joins TRBV7-7 and TRBJ2-1; a weak D match, TRBD1 (5 bases). Sequencing used peripheral blood. This TCR came from a man aged 25-45 years with acute or convalescent COVID-19. The CDR3 bases are TGTGCTAGCAGCTTAGACAGCTCCTACAATGAGCAGTTCTTC. Amino acids: CASSLDSSYNEQFF. Supplemented by reference TRBV7-7 and TRBJ2-1, the full variable domain reads GAGVSQSPRYKVTKRGQDVTLRCDPISSHATLYWYQQALGQGPEFLTYFNYEAQPDKSGLPSDRFSAERPEGSISTLTIQRTEQRDSAMYRCASSLDSSYNEQFFGPGTRLTVL.